The clone carrying this T cell receptor (beta chain) was observed a few times. Its specificity is unknown. Tagging with unique molecular identifiers was a feature of the TCR beta cDNA libraries. Via MiXCR, TCRdb re-called the PCR reads, giving one row per CDR3 protein. The sample carries around 400,000 distinct CDR3 sequences, 39% recorded once. Trimming left V 0 bases short and J 7 bases short, with 6 bases between. CDR3 size: 11 residues. In germline, CDR1 is SQVTM, CDR2 ANQGSEA. This specimen belongs to a study of post-analysis software for immune sequencing data. Study conclusions and caveats: Patients had higher frequencies than controls of roughly five TRBV segments, including TRBV5-6, TRBV5-1 and TRBV20-1. F measure grouped same-batch samples tightly together.

This receptor was obtained from a girl aged 2-10 years with multiple sclerosis. The sample taken for sequencing was blood. The J gene is TRBJ1-1, the V gene TRBV29-1, with D unresolved. CDR3 bases: TGCAGCGTTGAAGACCCCTTTGAAGCTTTCTTT. The encoded protein is CSVEDPFEAFF.